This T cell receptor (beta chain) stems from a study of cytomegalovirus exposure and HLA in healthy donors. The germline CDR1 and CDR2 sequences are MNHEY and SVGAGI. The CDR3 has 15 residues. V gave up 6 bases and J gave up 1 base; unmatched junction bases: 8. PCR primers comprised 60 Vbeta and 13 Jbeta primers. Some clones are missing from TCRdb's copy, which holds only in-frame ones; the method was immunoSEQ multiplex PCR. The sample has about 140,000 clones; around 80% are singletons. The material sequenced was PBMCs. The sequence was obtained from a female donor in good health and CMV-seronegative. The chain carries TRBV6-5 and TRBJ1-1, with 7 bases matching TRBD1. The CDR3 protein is CASSPEGAWNTEAFF. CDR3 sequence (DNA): TGTGCCAGCAGCCCCGAGGGGGCTTGGAACACTGAAGCTTTCTTT.